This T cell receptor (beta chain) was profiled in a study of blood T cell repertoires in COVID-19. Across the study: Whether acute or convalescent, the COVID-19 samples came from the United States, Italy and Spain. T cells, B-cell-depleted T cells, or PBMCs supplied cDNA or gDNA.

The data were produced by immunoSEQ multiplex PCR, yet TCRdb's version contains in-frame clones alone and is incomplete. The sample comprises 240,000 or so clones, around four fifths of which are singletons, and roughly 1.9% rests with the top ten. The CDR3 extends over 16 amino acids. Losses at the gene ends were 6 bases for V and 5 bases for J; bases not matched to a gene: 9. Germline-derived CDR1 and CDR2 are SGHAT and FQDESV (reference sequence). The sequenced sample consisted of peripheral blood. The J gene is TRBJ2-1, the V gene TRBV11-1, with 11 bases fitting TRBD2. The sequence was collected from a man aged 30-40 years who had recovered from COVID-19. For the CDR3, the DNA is TGTGCCAGCAGTTCAAGACTAGCGGGGACCCACAATGAGCAGTTCTTC. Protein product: CASSSRLAGTHNEQFF.